This TCR beta chain was sequenced during a study of shared clonotypes between healthy human individuals. Overall study: Donors, aged 18 to 49, were a couple of women and a few men.

Profiled with immunoSEQ multiplex PCR; TCRdb holds only in-frame clones, not every one. Found here are about 2.1 million clones, around 93% of them singletons; the top ten hold around 1.8%. Naive CD8 cells, CD45RO-negative and positively selected for CCR7, excluded terminally differentiated effector memory CD45RA+ cells. V lost 0 bases, J lost 0 bases, and 20 bases lay in between. This CDR3 is 19 amino acids long. Germline CDR1 SGHDN, CDR2 FVKESK. The chain employs TRBV14 and TRBJ1-1; D might be TRBD1 (5 bases). This clonotype was obtained from a man aged 18 to 35 in good health. Some clones in this sample may be carry-over from other donors' samples. The sequenced material came from naive CD8+ T cells from PBMCs. The DNA of the CDR3 is TGTGCCAGCAGCCAAGAGCCCCAGGACATCTGGAACATGAACACTGAAGCTTTCTTT. This sequence encodes CASSQEPQDIWNMNTEAFF.